These T cell receptor beta chains were read from a single sample in a study of blood T cell repertoires in COVID-19. Assay used: immunoSEQ multiplex PCR; TCRdb lists only in-frame clones, some missing. The sample shows 97,000 or so clones, approximately 90% of them seen only once. Sample: peripheral blood. These receptors all come from a man aged 50-59 years with active COVID-19. CDR3s include the opening cysteine and the closing phenylalanine or tryptophan. The order of the fields is V gene, D gene, clone size, J gene, CDR3 DNA, CDR3 protein. D genes are given only for firm matches. Size tells how often a clone was seen (once, few, many) or the class of an expanded clone, and some rows leave it out.

v_gene: TRBV30; d_gene: TRBD1; abundance: .; j_gene: TRBJ2-4; CDR3nt: TGTGCCTGGAGTCCACTTCGGGACAGGGATACAGCCAAAAACATTCAGTACTTC; CDR3aa: CAWSPLRDRDTAKNIQYF
v_gene: TRBV3-1/TRBV3-2; d_gene: .; abundance: few; j_gene: TRBJ1-6; CDR3nt: TGTGCCAGCAGCACCCGACAGGTCTCCTATAATTCACCCCTCCACTTT; CDR3aa: CASSTRQVSYNSPLHF
v_gene: TRBV19; d_gene: .; abundance: .; j_gene: TRBJ2-5; CDR3nt: TGTGCCAGTAGTCCTGCAAAGAGGGCAGTACAAGAGACCCAGTACTTC; CDR3aa: CASSPAKRAVQETQYF
v_gene: TRBV11-2; d_gene: TRBD1; abundance: .; j_gene: TRBJ1-2; CDR3nt: TGTGCCAGCAGCTTTTGGCAGGGGGCCCTGATAGCTAACTATGGCTACACCTTC; CDR3aa: CASSFWQGALIANYGYTF
v_gene: TRBV5-4; d_gene: TRBD2; abundance: .; j_gene: TRBJ2-7; CDR3nt: TGTGCCAGCAGCCCAGCTAGCGGGGGGGGCGGGGGAGAGCAGTACTTC; CDR3aa: CASSPASGGGGGEQYF
v_gene: TRBV9; d_gene: TRBD2; abundance: .; j_gene: TRBJ2-1; CDR3nt: TGTGCCAGCAGCGTAGGGGGAGGGCTAGACAATGAGCAGTTCTTC; CDR3aa: CASSVGGGLDNEQFF
v_gene: TRBV2; d_gene: TRBD1; abundance: .; j_gene: TRBJ2-5; CDR3nt: TGTGCCAGCAGTGAAGGGCAGGGGGCGGAGACCCAGTACTTC; CDR3aa: CASSEGQGAETQYF
v_gene: TRBV5-6; d_gene: .; abundance: once; j_gene: TRBJ1-1; CDR3nt: TGTGCCAGCAGCTTACCCCAGGCTATCACTGAAGCTTTCTTT; CDR3aa: CASSLPQAITEAFF
v_gene: TRBV30; d_gene: .; abundance: .; j_gene: TRBJ1-5; CDR3nt: TGTGCCTGGAGTCCCAGGGCAGACGGCAATCAGCCCCAGCATTTT; CDR3aa: CAWSPRADGNQPQHF
v_gene: TRBV2; d_gene: .; abundance: .; j_gene: TRBJ1-1; CDR3nt: TGTGCCAGCATCCGGGAGTATTCTGCCACTGAAGCTTTCTTT; CDR3aa: CASIREYSATEAFF
v_gene: TRBV11-3; d_gene: TRBD1; abundance: .; j_gene: TRBJ1-2; CDR3nt: TGTGCCAGCAGCCCGGGACAGGTAGGAACTAACTATGGCTACACCTTC; CDR3aa: CASSPGQVGTNYGYTF
v_gene: TRBV21-1; d_gene: .; abundance: .; j_gene: TRBJ2-7; CDR3nt: TGTGCCAGCAGCCTGAGCCCGGGTGTCGAGCAGTACTTC; CDR3aa: CASSLSPGVEQYF
v_gene: TRBV5-6; d_gene: .; abundance: .; j_gene: TRBJ1-5; CDR3nt: TGTGCCAGCAGCTTGGGACAAGCAAATCAGCCCCAGCATTTT; CDR3aa: CASSLGQANQPQHF
v_gene: TRBV11-3; d_gene: .; abundance: .; j_gene: TRBJ2-1; CDR3nt: TGTGCCAGCAGCTTTGGCGGAAATGAGCAGTTCTTC; CDR3aa: CASSFGGNEQFF
v_gene: TRBV6-5; d_gene: .; abundance: .; j_gene: TRBJ1-1; CDR3nt: TGTGCCAGCAGGAGGGAGTGGGACACTGAAGCTTTCTTT; CDR3aa: CASRREWDTEAFF
v_gene: TRBV29-1; d_gene: .; abundance: .; j_gene: TRBJ2-7; CDR3nt: TGCAGCGTTTCCCAGGCGGGGTATTACGAGCAGTACTTC; CDR3aa: CSVSQAGYYEQYF
v_gene: TRBV19; d_gene: TRBD2; abundance: .; j_gene: TRBJ2-5; CDR3nt: TGTGCCAGTAGGGGTAGCGGGGGGCTAGAGACCCAGTACTTC; CDR3aa: CASRGSGGLETQYF
v_gene: TRBV10-3; d_gene: TRBD1; abundance: .; j_gene: TRBJ1-2; CDR3nt: TGTGCCATCAGTGAGTCGACAGGGGATGGCTACACCTTC; CDR3aa: CAISESTGDGYTF
v_gene: TRBV7-9; d_gene: .; abundance: .; j_gene: TRBJ1-4; CDR3nt: TGTGCCAGCAGCTCGATGGTAGGGGGAATGGACGAAAAACTGTTTTTT; CDR3aa: CASSSMVGGMDEKLFF
v_gene: TRBV4-1; d_gene: TRBD1; abundance: .; j_gene: TRBJ2-7; CDR3nt: TGCGCCAGCAGCCAAAACCTAGCTCAGGGGGTCCTCTCCTACGAGCAGTACTTC; CDR3aa: CASSQNLAQGVLSYEQYF
v_gene: TRBV4-3; d_gene: .; abundance: .; j_gene: TRBJ2-7; CDR3nt: TGCGCCAGCAGCCAAGGCTGGGCAGGCCCCTACTACGAGCAGTACTTC; CDR3aa: CASSQGWAGPYYEQYF
v_gene: TRBV6-2/TRBV6-3; d_gene: .; abundance: .; j_gene: TRBJ2-3; CDR3nt: TGTGCCAGCAGTTACTCTCAGACAGCGTCTACGCAGTATTTT; CDR3aa: CASSYSQTASTQYF
v_gene: TRBV5-1; d_gene: TRBD2; abundance: .; j_gene: TRBJ2-1; CDR3nt: TGCGCCAGCAGCTTGGAAATAGCGGGGGCCAAAAATGAGCAGTTCTTC; CDR3aa: CASSLEIAGAKNEQFF
v_gene: TRBV9; d_gene: .; abundance: .; j_gene: TRBJ2-7; CDR3nt: TGTGCCAGCAGCGTTGGTCCGGGGAGTGTGAACGAGCAGTACTTC; CDR3aa: CASSVGPGSVNEQYF
v_gene: TRBV10-3; d_gene: .; abundance: .; j_gene: TRBJ1-4; CDR3nt: TGTGCCATCAGGCAGGGACCGGGGGCTAATGAAAAACTGTTTTTT; CDR3aa: CAIRQGPGANEKLFF
v_gene: TRBV18; d_gene: .; abundance: .; j_gene: TRBJ1-3; CDR3nt: TGTGCCAGCTCACCAGACAGCTCCTTCTCTGGAAACACCATATATTTT; CDR3aa: CASSPDSSFSGNTIYF
v_gene: TRBV25-1; d_gene: .; abundance: .; j_gene: TRBJ1-1; CDR3nt: TGTGCCAGCAGTGAATATACGGGGGATGAAGCTTTCTTT; CDR3aa: CASSEYTGDEAFF
v_gene: TRBV5-1; d_gene: .; abundance: .; j_gene: TRBJ2-1; CDR3nt: TGCGCCAGCAGCCTGGACAGACCTTCCTACAATGAGCAGTTCTTC; CDR3aa: CASSLDRPSYNEQFF
v_gene: TRBV10-3; d_gene: .; abundance: .; j_gene: TRBJ2-7; CDR3nt: TGTGCCATCAGTGAGGAGGGTCGGGGGTATAGATTTGGCGAGCAGTACTTC; CDR3aa: CAISEEGRGYRFGEQYF
v_gene: TRBV29-1; d_gene: .; abundance: .; j_gene: TRBJ1-5; CDR3nt: TGCAGCGTCCAAAGGGTGGCAGGGCCAAATCAGCCCCAGCATTTT; CDR3aa: CSVQRVAGPNQPQHF
v_gene: TRBV6-2/TRBV6-3; d_gene: TRBD2; abundance: .; j_gene: TRBJ2-1; CDR3nt: TGTGCCAGCAGTTACTCGAGGACTAGCGGAGTATACAATGAGCAGTTCTTC; CDR3aa: CASSYSRTSGVYNEQFF
v_gene: TRBV6-1; d_gene: .; abundance: .; j_gene: TRBJ1-4; CDR3nt: TGTGCCAGCAGTGAAGGAGTAGGGGCCGACTGGGGAAAACTGTTTTTT; CDR3aa: CASSEGVGADWGKLFF
v_gene: TRBV7-2; d_gene: TRBD1; abundance: few; j_gene: TRBJ1-1; CDR3nt: TGTGCCAGCAGCTTAGGGACAGGGGGCGCCCCTGAAGCTTTCTTT; CDR3aa: CASSLGTGGAPEAFF
v_gene: TRBV7-2; d_gene: TRBD1; abundance: .; j_gene: TRBJ1-2; CDR3nt: TGTGCCAGCAGCTTAGTGGGGACAGGGAACTATGGCTACACCTTC; CDR3aa: CASSLVGTGNYGYTF
v_gene: TRBV10-3; d_gene: TRBD1; abundance: .; j_gene: TRBJ1-1; CDR3nt: TGTGCCATCAAACAGGGGCTATTGAACACTGAAGCTTTCTTT; CDR3aa: CAIKQGLLNTEAFF
v_gene: TRBV4-2; d_gene: TRBD2; abundance: .; j_gene: TRBJ2-1; CDR3nt: TGTGCCAGCAGCCAGGGTAGCGGGGGGTCTCAAGAGCAGTTCTTC; CDR3aa: CASSQGSGGSQEQFF